This T cell receptor beta chain came from a study of T cells in localized non-small cell lung cancer. This clone turned up a few times. What it recognizes is unknown. Study-level points and caveats: An association was observed between higher blood T cell density and longer overall survival.

CDR1 is MNHGY, CDR2 SAAAGT, per germline. Trimming cost V 6 bases and J 0 bases, with 9 bases left between them. This CDR3 has 14 amino acids. Produced via immunoSEQ multiplex PCR; TCRdb's table is partial and in-frame only. The table includes 4,000 to 6,000 clones, 40% to 45% detected once. The sequence came from a man aged 40-75 years with stage I lung adenocarcinoma. Sequenced here: lung tumor tissue, sampled before any cancer treatment. V gene TRBV6-8 combines with J gene TRBJ1-3; D remains ambiguous. This CDR3 reads CASRNPPSGNTIYF. The CDR3 nucleotides read TGTGCCAGCAGGAACCCGCCCTCTGGAAACACCATATATTTT.